This T cell receptor (beta chain) emerged from a study of cytomegalovirus exposure and HLA in healthy donors. With 60 Vbeta and 13 Jbeta primers, the PCR was carried out. Using immunoSEQ multiplex PCR, the repertoire was profiled, and TCRdb retains in-frame clones only, with some absent. The sample includes 160,000 or so clones, around four fifths of them seen just once. Germline V gene data show CDR1 as LGHNA and CDR2 as YSLEER. The CDR3 sequence is 15 residues long. V lost 3 bases, J lost 2 bases, and 2 bases stayed unmatched. On this clone: Antigen: not known.

Regarding the study as a whole: In a later analysis, TCR association rates varied by HLA locus: DRB1 most, HLA-C fewest. Among immune exposure information, only CMV serostatus was available.

Healthy bone marrow donors made up the donors. The specimen was PBMCs. The clonotype comes from a man aged 30-40 years in good health and CMV-seronegative. This sequence joins TRBV4-3 and TRBJ2-7; 12 bases line up with TRBD2. Here the CDR3 reads CASSHLAGGAYEQYF. CDR3 sequence (DNA): TGCGCCAGCAGCCACCTAGCGGGGGGGGCCTACGAGCAGTACTTC.